These 31 T cell receptor beta chains were sequenced from one sample in a study of blood T cell repertoires in COVID-19 (TCRdb year 2020). Library method: the immunoSEQ multiplex PCR assay. TCRdb provides this immuneACCESS table in a form limited to in-frame rearrangements. Some clones are lacking; in checked studies, under half of them reflect an unresolved V gene, and why the rest are absent is not known. The sample contains 75,000 to 90,000 clones, roughly 86% of them found a single time. The ten biggest clones cover 8% of the sample. The sequencing input was peripheral blood. The receptors were gathered from a man aged 80 or over with active or convalescent COVID-19.

This clone was recorded a few times. This rearrangement joins TRBV7-9 to TRBJ1-2; the D gene is possibly TRBD1 (5 bases). This CDR3 is built from 14 residues. V was pared by 5 bases and J by 2 bases, with 12 bases between. The germline gives CDR1 SEHNR, CDR2 FQNEAQ (reference sequence). CDR3 amino acids: CASSRGEGNYGYTF. The CDR3 DNA reads TGTGCCAGCAGCCGGGGGGAGGGAAACTATGGCTACACCTTC. Full variable domain (outside the CDR3, taken from reference TRBV7-9 and TRBJ1-2): DTGVSQNPRHKITKRGQNVTFRCDPISEHNRLYWYRQTLGQGPEFLTYFQNEAQLEKSRLLSDRFSAERPKGSFSTLEIQRTEQGDSAMYLCASSRGEGNYGYTFGSGTRLTVV.

The rearrangement joins TRBV28 to TRBJ1-1, with 9 bases that match TRBD1. V was clipped by 5 bases and J by 8 bases; unmatched bases: 9. CDR1 MDHEN and CDR2 SYDVKM come from the germline V gene. The CDR3 sequence is 14 residues long. The CDR3 DNA follows: TGTGCCAGCAGTCCCCCCGACAGGGGGTTAGAAGCTTTCTTT. Encoded protein: CASSPPDRGLEAFF.

This clone has a handful of counts. The genes are TRBV10-2 and TRBJ2-2, with 15 bases identical to TRBD2. This CDR3 is built from 18 residues. Trimming cost V 6 bases and J 6 bases; bases outside gene matches: 11. CDR1 and CDR2 from the germline V gene are WSHSY and SAAADI. The CDR3 bases are TGCGCCAGCAGAGGACTAGCGGGAGGGAAGACGACTCCCGGGGAGCTGTTTTTT. As protein: CASRGLAGGKTTPGELFF.

This clone was found once. J is TRBJ2-7 and V is TRBV29-1; no clear D. The CDR3 covers 12 residues. Trimming pared 6 bases from V and 2 bases from J, leaving 11 bases between. Germline CDR1 and CDR2: SQVTM and ANQGSEA. CDR3 in DNA: TGCAGCGTCCGAGAAGACACCTACGAGCAGTACGTC. As protein: CSVREDTYEQYV.

V is TRBV5-4 and J is TRBJ2-2, with TRBD2 as a possible D gene (5 bases). The V and J ends lost 5 bases and 0 bases respectively, with 14 bases between them. The CDR3 has 16 amino acids. Germline V CDR1 and CDR2: SGHNT, YYREEE (reference sequence). CDR3 coding DNA: TGTGCCAGCAGTCCACGGGGTTCTGCGAACACCGGGGAGCTGTTTTTT. Its protein product is CASSPRGSANTGELFF.

The V and J genes are TRBV5-1 and TRBJ2-2, with 7 bases aligning to TRBD2. This CDR3 spans 16 amino acids. From germline, CDR1 is SGHRS and CDR2 YFSETQ. With V trimmed by 1 base and J by 2 bases, 5 bases remained unmatched. The CDR3 DNA reads TGCGCCAGCAGCTTGTTCGCGGGAGACAACACCGGGGAGCTGTTTTTT. Translating gives CASSLFAGDNTGELFF.

In its sample, this clone was seen a few times. The chain is built from TRBV6-6 and TRBJ2-5, with 12 bases fitting TRBD2. The J segment lost 5 bases and the V segment lost 6 bases, leaving 13 bases of the junction unmatched. Germline V gene sequence: CDR1 MNHNY, CDR2 SVGAGI (reference sequence). The CDR3 sequence is 17 residues long. The CDR3 nucleotides are TGTGCCAGCAGCCGACGCGTAACTAGCGGGGGGACCGAGACCCAGTACTTC. Amino acid sequence: CASSRRVTSGGTETQYF.

This CDR3 is CASSLDRSYGYTF. As DNA, the CDR3 is TGTGCCAGCAGCTTAGACAGATCCTATGGCTACACCTTC. V is TRBV5-8 and J is TRBJ1-2; a possible D gene is TRBD1 (5 bases). Germline assignment: CDR1 SGHTS and CDR2 YDEGEE. V dropped 2 bases and J dropped 4 bases, with 9 bases sitting between them. The CDR3 consists of 13 residues.

The chain has TRBV6-5 and TRBJ2-3, with 9 nucleotides matching TRBD2. Germline values: CDR1 MNHEY, CDR2 SVGAGI. Unmatched junction bases numbered 8, after V lost 8 bases and J lost 2 bases. The CDR3 spans 15 residues. The CDR3 reads CASGRSSGDTDTQYF. Here the CDR3 DNA reads TGTGCCAGCGGAAGGTCTAGCGGGGACACAGATACGCAGTATTTT.

The chain joins TRBV18 to TRBJ2-7; the match to TRBD1 covers 8 bases. The CDR3 runs 19 residues. V was pared by 3 bases and J by 1 base, with 17 bases of the junction left unmatched. Per the germline V gene, CDR1 is KGHSH and CDR2 is LQKENI. CDR3 coding DNA: TGTGCCAGCTCACCCCAAGGGACAGGTGTTCTACCGGCTTCCTACGAGCAGTACGTC. Translating it yields CASSPQGTGVLPASYEQYV.

The chain uses TRBV29-1 and TRBJ1-1; D possibly corresponds to TRBD1 (5 bases). Trimming cost V 7 bases and J 5 bases, with 17 bases left between them. Germline CDR1 SQVTM, CDR2 ANQGSEA. The CDR3 is 13 residues long. This chain's CDR3 is CSARPGEGTEAFF. The CDR3 coding sequence is TGCAGCGCCCGACCGGGGGAGGGGACTGAAGCTTTCTTT.

The gene calls are TRBV23-1 and TRBJ1-6, with D unresolved. TRBV23-1 carries the ORF label, with uncertain function. This CDR3 contains 15 residues. The V end lost 0 bases, the J end lost 8 bases, and 11 bases lay between the germline ends. The CDR3 loop reads CASSQSGGFYSPLHF. CDR3 DNA sequence: TGCGCCAGCAGTCAATCGGGAGGGTTTTATTCACCCCTCCACTTT.

The V gene is TRBV24-1, the J gene TRBJ2-2; D not certain. The CDR3 sequence is 13 residues long. CDR1 KGHDR and CDR2 SFDVKD come from the germline V gene. V lost 6 bases to trimming and J lost 0 bases, with 4 bases between them. CDR3 protein: CATSLANTGELFF. The CDR3 DNA reads TGTGCCACCAGTCTCGCGAACACCGGGGAGCTGTTTTTT.

DNA of the CDR3: TGTGCCACCCAAGCCAGGGTGAACACTGAAGCTTTCTTT. This sequence encodes CATQARVNTEAFF. The chain carries TRBV6-6 and TRBJ1-1; TRBD1 is a possible D gene (5 bases). Germline loops: CDR1 MNHNY, CDR2 SVGAGI (reference sequence). The CDR3 contains 13 residues. The V and J ends lost 10 bases and 0 bases respectively, with 12 bases between them.

This sequence joins TRBV19 and TRBJ2-3; a possible D gene is TRBD1 (6 bases). V was shortened by 7 bases and J by 2 bases, with 19 bases between the two germline ends. The CDR3 length is 16 residues. The germline CDR1 and CDR2 sequences are LNHDA and SQIVND (reference sequence). The CDR3 DNA reads TGTGCCAGTACTAATCTTCAACAGGGTCACACAGATACGCAGTATTTT. Translated, it gives CASTNLQQGHTDTQYF.

This clone was observed a handful of times. The chain links TRBV10-2 to TRBJ2-1, with 11 bases identical to TRBD2. Germline CDR1 WSHSY, CDR2 SAAADI. The CDR3 is 19 amino acids. Germline trimming cut 8 bases from V and 6 bases from J; bases unmatched to any gene: 21. CDR3 sequence (DNA): TGCGCCAGCTCCGGGACTAGCGGCTTCGGGCGGAAATCGTTCAATGAGCAGTTCTTC. Its translation: CASSGTSGFGRKSFNEQFF.

This clone was recorded only once. V and J are TRBV4-1 and TRBJ1-1; 8 bases are a match to TRBD1. Germline V lookup: CDR1 MGHRA, CDR2 YSYEKL. CDR3 length: 14 amino acids. With V trimmed by 0 bases and J by 7 bases, 4 bases remained unmatched. Written as DNA, the CDR3 is TGCGCCAGCAGCCAAGATTCAGGGGGCCTTGAAGCTTTCTTT. Its translation: CASSQDSGGLEAFF.

This chain connects TRBV20-1 to TRBJ1-5; the D gene is possibly TRBD1 (5 bases). CDR3 length: 15 residues. V shed 3 bases and J shed 3 bases, with 15 bases lying between them. Germline assignment: CDR1 DFQATT and CDR2 SNEGSKA (reference sequence). The CDR3 sequence: CSASTPQGHNQPQHF. CDR3 DNA: TGCAGTGCTAGTACCCCCCAGGGCCACAATCAGCCCCAGCATTTT.

The J gene is TRBJ2-2, the V gene TRBV5-4; D may be TRBD2 (5 bases). The CDR3 is made up of 16 amino acids. Germline CDR1 is SGHNT and CDR2 is YYREEE (reference sequence). The V end was cut by 1 base, the J end by 4 bases, with 14 bases between. Here the CDR3 reads CASSLSSGLTTGELFF. CDR3 nucleotide sequence: TGTGCCAGCAGCTTGAGTTCCGGACTCACCACCGGGGAGCTGTTTTTT.

This chain connects TRBV5-4 to TRBJ1-2; the D is unclear. V was clipped by 0 bases and J by 4 bases, with 10 bases between them. The CDR3 extends over 14 amino acids. Germline CDR1 is SGHNT and CDR2 is YYREEE (reference sequence). The CDR3 sequence: CASSLDGIAYGYTF. The CDR3, as DNA: TGTGCCAGCAGCTTGGACGGAATAGCCTATGGCTACACCTTC.

The chain employs TRBV5-6 and TRBJ2-1; TRBD2 aligns across 10 bases. The CDR3 length is 15 residues. Germline V lookup: CDR1 SGHDT, CDR2 YYEEEE. V was clipped by 2 bases and J by 8 bases; unmatched bases: 7. The DNA for the CDR3 is TGTGCCAGCAGCTTTGCAGCGGGAGGGCCTTATGAGCAGTTCTTC. This gives the protein CASSFAAGGPYEQFF.

V and J are TRBV5-6 and TRBJ1-5, with 10 bases fitting TRBD1. V lost 2 bases and J lost 8; bases outside the gene matches: 7. CDR1 and CDR2 (germline): SGHDT, YYEEEE. The CDR3 covers 15 residues. Written as DNA, the CDR3 is TGTGCCAGCAGCTTAAGGACAGGGGGTGCCGAGCCCCAGCATTTT. Translating it yields CASSLRTGGAEPQHF. Full variable domain (outside the CDR3, taken from reference TRBV5-6 and TRBJ1-5): DAGVTQSPTHLIKTRGQQVTLRCSPKSGHDTVSWYQQALGQGPQFIFQYYEEEERQRGNFPDRFSGHQFPNYSSELNVNALLLGDSALYLCASSLRTGGAEPQHFGDGTRLSIL.

The genes are TRBV2 and TRBJ2-7; 10 bases fit TRBD1. CDR3 length: 15 amino acids. J was trimmed by 6 bases and V by 4 bases; bases with no gene match: 9. From germline, CDR1 is SNHLY and CDR2 FYNNEI. The CDR3 loop reads CASSGPTGGYGEQYV. DNA of the CDR3: TGTGCCAGCAGTGGCCCGACAGGGGGCTACGGCGAGCAGTACGTC.

This chain connects TRBV6-1 to TRBJ2-1; TRBD1 is a possible D gene (5 bases). V was shortened by 4 bases and J by 0 bases, with 13 bases between the two germline ends. This CDR3 contains 16 residues. CDR1 is MNHNS and CDR2 is SASEGT in the germline V gene. The CDR3 DNA reads TGTGCCAGCAGTGCCCTGCACAGGAGCTCCTACAATGAGCAGTTCTTC. Translating it yields CASSALHRSSYNEQFF.

The chain has TRBV7-2 and TRBJ1-5, with a weak D call TRBD1 (6 bases). V lost 5 bases to trimming and J lost 4 bases, with 15 bases between them. This CDR3 is 15 amino acids long. Germline V gene data show CDR1 as SGHTA and CDR2 as FQGNSA. This chain's CDR3 is CASSPDRNHNQPQHF. CDR3 nucleotides: TGTGCCAGCAGCCCCGACAGGAATCATAATCAGCCCCAGCATTTT.

This rearrangement joins TRBV3-1 (or the pseudogene TRBV3-2) to TRBJ2-1; 8 bases agree with TRBD2. The CDR3 totals 14 residues. Unmatched junction bases numbered 7, after V lost 7 bases and J lost 5 bases. The germline V gene has CDR1 LGHDT and CDR2 YNNKEL (reference sequence). CDR3: CASNRRGADNEQFF. The CDR3 DNA follows: TGTGCCAGCAATAGGCGGGGGGCGGACAATGAGCAGTTCTTC.

This chain uses TRBV7-9 with TRBJ2-1, with 13 positions matching TRBD2. This CDR3 has 18 amino acids. V lost 1 base, J lost 8 bases, and 11 bases stayed unmatched. Per the germline V gene, CDR1 is SEHNR and CDR2 is FQNEAQ (reference sequence). Written as DNA, the CDR3 is TGTGCCAGCAGCTTAGGAGGACTAGCGGGAGTTCAATCGGATGAGCAGTTCTTC. Translation: CASSLGGLAGVQSDEQFF.

The V call is TRBV5-1, the J call TRBJ1-2; 8 bases agree with TRBD1. The V and J ends lost 0 bases and 6 bases, in that order; junction bases with no gene match: 4. Germline CDR1 reads SGHRS; CDR2 reads YFSETQ. The length of the CDR3 is 14 residues. CDR3 in amino acids: CASSLGGQGDGYTF. The CDR3 DNA sequence: TGCGCCAGCAGCTTGGGTGGACAGGGTGATGGCTACACCTTC.

The rearrangement links TRBV11-2 to TRBJ2-5; D might be TRBD2 (7 bases). This CDR3 is 16 amino acids long. Germline loops: CDR1 SGHAT, CDR2 FQNNGV. The V and J ends lost 5 bases and 1 base respectively, with 17 bases between them. This chain's CDR3 is CASSHREAGLQETQYF. In DNA form, the CDR3 reads TGTGCCAGCAGCCACAGGGAAGCGGGACTCCAAGAGACCCAGTACTTC. Full variable domain (rest looked up from reference TRBV11-2 and TRBJ2-5): EAGVAQSPRYKIIEKRQSVAFWCNPISGHATLYWYQQILGQGPKLLIQFQNNGVVDDSQLPKDRFSAERLKGVDSTLKIQPAKLEDSAVYLCASSHREAGLQETQYFGPGTRLLVL.

The rearrangement links TRBV6-1 to TRBJ1-2; TRBD1 matches at 8 bases. The CDR3 has 17 amino acids. Germline V gives CDR1 MNHNS, CDR2 SASEGT. J gave up 7 bases and V 4 bases, and 17 bases lay outside the gene matches. This chain's CDR3 is CASSALGQGARRGGYTF. The CDR3 region has the DNA TGTGCCAGCAGTGCCTTAGGTCAGGGGGCGCGTAGGGGTGGCTACACCTTC.

The CDR3 DNA reads as TGTGCCAGCAGCTTAACAGGGCTGCCTGGGGCCAACGTCCTGACTTTC. It yields the protein CASSLTGLPGANVLTF. The chain carries TRBV7-2 and TRBJ2-6, with D possibly matching TRBD1 (6 bases). V was trimmed by 2 bases and J by 2 bases, leaving 10 bases between them. The CDR3 consists of 16 residues. CDR1 is SGHTA and CDR2 is FQGNSA in the germline V gene.